This T cell receptor beta chain was obtained from a study of shared clonotypes between healthy human individuals. Clones were sequenced by immunoSEQ multiplex PCR, and TCRdb holds only the in-frame ones, with some missing. This sample has about half a million clones, with 65% to 85% found just once. CDR3 length: 16 residues. Germline values: CDR1 KGHSH, CDR2 LQKENI. Germline trimming cut 1 base from V and 2 bases from J; bases unmatched to any gene: 3. The gene calls are TRBV18 and TRBJ2-3, with TRBD1 matching over 10 bases. This receptor was obtained from a woman between 35 and 50 years old in good health. Some clones in this sample may be carry-over from other donors' samples. The sample comprised PBMCs. The CDR3 DNA is TGTGCCAGCTCACCACTGACAGGGGGCCCCACAGATACGCAGTATTTT. This sequence encodes CASSPLTGGPTDTQYF.